A selection of T cell receptor beta chains follows, all from one sample in a study of CD4 T cells in relation to SARS-CoV-2 and coronaviruses. Measured with immunoSEQ multiplex PCR; TCRdb has only the in-frame clones, and not every one. The sample lists about 37,000 clones, over 75% occurring once. Specimen: memory CD4+ T cells from PBMCs. These receptors were taken from an adult with COVID-19. Each CDR3 is given with its conserved first and last residue. The D gene is left open where the match is weak. Size values are once, few and many counts, or a class for expanded clones, and some rows have none.

size | J | V | D | CDR3
- | TRBJ2-5 | TRBV3-1/TRBV3-2 | - | CASSQDLSREPYF
- | TRBJ2-4 | TRBV9 | - | CASSVESGPSSKNIQYF
- | TRBJ2-7 | TRBV14 | - | CASSLTGSIYEQYF
- | TRBJ2-3 | TRBV10-2 | TRBD1 | CASSESTGTDTQYF
medium-sized | TRBJ2-7 | TRBV3-1/TRBV3-2 | - | CASSPDIGGYEQYF
- | TRBJ2-3 | TRBV7-2 | TRBD2 | CASSFGGRADTQYF
- | TRBJ2-7 | TRBV27 | TRBD1 | CASSGTRDSYEQYF
- | TRBJ2-7 | TRBV4-2 | TRBD1 | CASSQDDRDHEQYF
- | TRBJ2-7 | TRBV2 | - | CASTRPGQFYEQYF
- | TRBJ1-2 | TRBV30 | - | CAWSVGTNYGYTF
- | TRBJ1-2 | TRBV7-9 | - | CASSLDGDADYGYTF
few | TRBJ2-7 | TRBV20-1 | - | CSASAPSTRDEQYF
- | TRBJ2-7 | TRBV2 | - | CASSDGQFHGQYF
once | TRBJ2-3 | TRBV19 | TRBD1 | CASSIVPSGGHADTQYF
- | TRBJ2-5 | TRBV11-2 | - | CASSPPLGVQETQYF
- | TRBJ1-4 | TRBV19 | TRBD1 | CASSIPLTGDYEKLFF
- | TRBJ2-6 | TRBV6-5 | - | CASSPRSAGANVLTF
- | TRBJ1-2 | TRBV5-4 | - | CASSLGPGRIPDYGYTF
- | TRBJ2-1 | TRBV11-3 | - | CASSLESSYNEQFF
- | TRBJ1-5 | TRBV6-1 | TRBD1 | CASSEGQGQPQHF
- | TRBJ2-5 | TRBV3-1/TRBV3-2 | - | CASSQGPEGGRGTQYF
few | TRBJ1-5 | TRBV20-1 | - | CSASRDGPQHF
- | TRBJ2-5 | TRBV2 | - | CASSLYESETQYF
- | TRBJ2-1 | TRBV7-9 | TRBD2 | CASSVPGGEQFF
- | TRBJ2-3 | TRBV5-6 | - | CASSLGRVKNTQYF
- | TRBJ2-7 | TRBV2 | - | CASSYFGEQYF